This T cell receptor beta chain appears in the sequencing data of a study of shared clonotypes between healthy human individuals. Trimming pared 8 bases from V and 4 bases from J, leaving 12 bases between. Germline assignment: CDR1 MNHEY and CDR2 SMNVEV (reference sequence). The CDR3 is made up of 13 amino acids. TCRdb's copy holds only in-frame clones and misses some; the assay was immunoSEQ multiplex PCR. In the table there are over a million clones, about 77% of which are singletons. This rearrangement joins TRBV27 to TRBJ1-5; perhaps TRBD1 as D (6 bases). The receptor comes from a man younger than 30 in good health. The sequencing sample was made of memory CD4+ T cells sorted from blood. Subset defined: CD45RA-negative fraction. The CDR3 region is CASRRGLNQPQHF. The CDR3 bases are TGTGCCAGCCGAAGGGGGTTAAATCAGCCCCAGCATTTT.